The rows below give T cell receptor beta chains drawn from one sample of a study of identical twins. MiXCR was run by TCRdb on the 5' RACE reads, yielding one entry per CDR3 protein. The top ten clones hold roughly 1.5% of a sample with under 900,000 distinct CDR3 sequences, 9% to 15% of them seen once. These data also featured in a second study, about yellow fever vaccine responses in identical twins.

The sample was PBMCs. All receptors derive from a woman aged 18-30 years in good health. CDR3s include the opening cysteine and the closing phenylalanine or tryptophan. The order of the fields is CDR3 protein, CDR3 DNA, clone size, D gene, J gene, V gene. The D gene is left open where the match is weak. Clone size, where shown, is once, few, many, or a class for clones that have expanded.

CDR3aa: CSVGGLSMNTEAFF
CDR3nt: TGCAGCGTAGGGGGACTGAGTATGAACACTGAAGCTTTCTTT
abundance: many
d_gene: -
j_gene: TRBJ1-1
v_gene: TRBV29-1

CDR3aa: CATSDRQSGYTF
CDR3nt: TGTGCCACCAGTGATCGACAGAGCGGCTACACCTTC
abundance: -
d_gene: -
j_gene: TRBJ1-2
v_gene: TRBV24-1

CDR3aa: CASQPGSLYGYTF
CDR3nt: TGTGCCAGCCAACCAGGCTCCCTCTATGGCTACACCTTC
abundance: many
d_gene: -
j_gene: TRBJ1-2
v_gene: TRBV10-3

CDR3aa: CASSLAWRGSTDTQYF
CDR3nt: TGTGCCAGCAGCTTAGCGTGGCGGGGGAGCACAGATACGCAGTATTTT
abundance: -
d_gene: TRBD2
j_gene: TRBJ2-3
v_gene: TRBV7-2

CDR3aa: CSAREGRLSSYNEQFF
CDR3nt: TGCAGTGCTAGAGAAGGACGGTTGAGCTCCTACAATGAGCAGTTCTTC
abundance: -
d_gene: -
j_gene: TRBJ2-1
v_gene: TRBV20-1

CDR3aa: CASSLRAIPYEQYF
CDR3nt: TGTGCCAGCAGTTTGAGGGCAATCCCCTACGAGCAGTACTTC
abundance: many
d_gene: -
j_gene: TRBJ2-7
v_gene: TRBV12-3/TRBV12-4

CDR3aa: CASCPAARHEQYF
CDR3nt: TGTGCCAGCTGCCCGGCGGCTAGACACGAGCAGTACTTC
abundance: few
d_gene: -
j_gene: TRBJ2-7
v_gene: TRBV12-3/TRBV12-4

CDR3aa: CASSGLVENYEQYF
CDR3nt: TGTGCCAGCAGTGGACTAGTTGAGAACTACGAGCAGTACTTC
abundance: few
d_gene: -
j_gene: TRBJ2-7
v_gene: TRBV2

CDR3aa: CASRDEDRGFYEQYF
CDR3nt: TGTGCCAGCAGGGACGAGGACAGGGGATTCTACGAGCAGTACTTC
abundance: -
d_gene: TRBD1
j_gene: TRBJ2-7
v_gene: TRBV6-1

CDR3aa: CSARVSGRKETQYF
CDR3nt: TGCAGTGCTAGAGTGAGCGGGAGGAAAGAGACCCAGTACTTC
abundance: few
d_gene: TRBD2
j_gene: TRBJ2-5
v_gene: TRBV20-1

CDR3aa: CASSPSASGTGETQYF
CDR3nt: TGTGCCAGCTCACCTTCGGCAAGCGGGACTGGAGAGACCCAGTACTTC
abundance: -
d_gene: TRBD2
j_gene: TRBJ2-5
v_gene: TRBV18

CDR3aa: CSASGAGFTDTQYF
CDR3nt: TGCAGTGCTAGCGGAGCGGGATTCACAGATACGCAGTATTTT
abundance: few
d_gene: TRBD2
j_gene: TRBJ2-3
v_gene: TRBV20-1

CDR3aa: CSARDHRGLGDTQYF
CDR3nt: TGCAGTGCTAGAGATCACAGGGGGCTAGGAGATACGCAGTATTTT
abundance: -
d_gene: TRBD1
j_gene: TRBJ2-3
v_gene: TRBV20-1

CDR3aa: CASSLGRDRGSYEQYF
CDR3nt: TGTGCCAGCAGTTTAGGGAGGGACAGGGGATCCTACGAGCAGTACTTC
abundance: -
d_gene: TRBD1
j_gene: TRBJ2-7
v_gene: TRBV12-3/TRBV12-4

CDR3aa: CASSLGGSGRIEQFF
CDR3nt: TGTGCCAGCAGCTTAGGTGGTAGCGGGAGGATTGAGCAGTTCTTC
abundance: many
d_gene: TRBD2
j_gene: TRBJ2-1
v_gene: TRBV11-2

CDR3aa: CASSLEGWKASYEQYF
CDR3nt: TGTGCCAGCAGCTTAGAGGGCTGGAAAGCCTCCTACGAGCAGTACTTC
abundance: few
d_gene: -
j_gene: TRBJ2-7
v_gene: TRBV7-8

CDR3aa: CASSPKRGGSDEQFF
CDR3nt: TGTGCCAGCAGCCCCAAGCGCGGGGGATCCGATGAGCAGTTCTTC
abundance: many
d_gene: TRBD2
j_gene: TRBJ2-1
v_gene: TRBV4-2

CDR3aa: CASSTLQGNTGELFF
CDR3nt: TGTGCCAGCAGCACCCTGCAGGGAAACACCGGGGAGCTGTTTTTT
abundance: many
d_gene: -
j_gene: TRBJ2-2
v_gene: TRBV14

CDR3aa: CASSTGRVGDTQYF
CDR3nt: TGCGCCAGCAGCACGGGCCGAGTGGGAGATACGCAGTATTTT
abundance: many
d_gene: -
j_gene: TRBJ2-3
v_gene: TRBV5-1

CDR3aa: CSVGTTSSGNTIYF
CDR3nt: TGCAGCGTGGGGACTACTAGCTCTGGAAACACCATATATTTT
abundance: many
d_gene: -
j_gene: TRBJ1-3
v_gene: TRBV29-1

CDR3aa: CASSLEGSGRREQYF
CDR3nt: TGTGCCAGCAGTTTAGAAGGGAGCGGGAGGAGGGAGCAGTACTTC
abundance: few
d_gene: TRBD2
j_gene: TRBJ2-7
v_gene: TRBV28

CDR3aa: CASSLSAGADTQYF
CDR3nt: TGTGCCAGCAGCCTAAGTGCGGGCGCAGATACGCAGTATTTT
abundance: -
d_gene: -
j_gene: TRBJ2-3
v_gene: TRBV7-3

CDR3aa: CASRRTGTPGGEQFF
CDR3nt: TGTGCCAGCCGAAGAACCGGGACTCCCGGGGGTGAGCAGTTCTTC
abundance: many
d_gene: -
j_gene: TRBJ2-1
v_gene: TRBV12-3/TRBV12-4

CDR3aa: CASSPGLWNQPQHF
CDR3nt: TGTGCCAGCAGCCCGGGACTGTGGAATCAGCCCCAGCATTTT
abundance: few
d_gene: -
j_gene: TRBJ1-5
v_gene: TRBV5-5

CDR3aa: CASSLSITGDEQFF
CDR3nt: TGTGCCAGCAGCTTATCGATAACTGGGGATGAGCAGTTCTTC
abundance: -
d_gene: -
j_gene: TRBJ2-1
v_gene: TRBV5-5

CDR3aa: CASSYFPSGYLGEFF
CDR3nt: TGTGCCAGCAGTTACTTTCCTAGCGGCTATCTCGGGGAGTTCTTC
abundance: -
d_gene: TRBD2
j_gene: TRBJ2-1
v_gene: TRBV6-2/TRBV6-3

CDR3aa: CSARVGAGTDTQYF
CDR3nt: TGCAGTGCTAGAGTGGGGGCTGGCACAGATACGCAGTATTTT
abundance: -
d_gene: -
j_gene: TRBJ2-3
v_gene: TRBV20-1

CDR3aa: CASSEGPKSTDTQYF
CDR3nt: TGTGCCAGCAGCGAAGGGCCTAAGAGCACAGATACGCAGTATTTT
abundance: few
d_gene: -
j_gene: TRBJ2-3
v_gene: TRBV3-1